Below, one T cell receptor beta chain is given with its context. It has no known antigen specificity. Per-nucleotide qualities are absent, and no much larger clonotype sits a single base away. These data come from a study of vaccination effects on CD4 cells after COVID-19 (dated 2022 in TCRdb). About the study as a whole: Two doses of either the BNT162b2 or the mRNA-1273 mRNA SARS-CoV-2 vaccine were administered to participants. In both COVID-19 convalescent patients and infection-naive vaccine recipients, the study compared SARS-CoV-2 spike-specific CD4+ TCR repertoires from before mRNA vaccination with those from after it. A total of 9 to 11 COVID-19 convalescent patients and a handful of SARS-CoV-2-naive healthy vaccine recipients were included in the full study. Cultures from other donors in the study were sequenced using the Oncomine TCR Beta short-read assay on an Illumina iSeq 100.

To identify antigen-specific CD4+ T cell clonotypes by their expansion, the ViraFEST assay first stimulated PBMC with viral peptide pools and then applied TCR sequencing. After 10 to 11 days of culture, CD4+ T cells were isolated with the EasySep CD4+ T cell isolation kit. Negative nucleocapsid antibody results before and after vaccination confirmed that the healthy vaccine recipients had no prior SARS-CoV-2 infection. Each well held fewer than 2.5 million PBMC cultured in IMDM containing approximately 5% human AB serum, roughly 9.6 IU/ml IL-2 and gentamicin, along with about 9.3 ug/ml peptides. On days 3 and 7, half of the culture medium was replaced with fresh IL-2-containing medium. Each peptide stimulation condition was cultured in triplicate wells unless otherwise noted. Using Ficoll-Paque Plus gradient centrifugation, PBMC were separated from whole blood and then either used fresh or cryopreserved at -140C. Overlapping peptide pools spanned the spike proteins of SARS-CoV-2 and the common cold coronaviruses HCoV-NL63, HCoV-OC43 and HCoV-229E. The QIAamp micro DNA kit was used to extract genomic DNA from the cultured CD4+ T cells.

Points the paper makes about the study in general: At late post-vaccination timepoints, both infection-induced and vaccine-induced clones showed marked clonal contraction, consistent with waning T cell responses. Only a small number of convalescent patients were included, and no early post-infection timepoints were available, which limited the study. In healthy vaccine recipients, vaccine-induced clones were almost all SARS-CoV-2 mono-reactive, with only 1 of 255 cross-reactive with common cold coronaviruses.

Library generation was performed with the immunoSEQ multiplex PCR assay. DNA from the cultured, isolated CD4+ T cells was subjected to TCR beta CDR3 sequencing. The authors processed their data as follows. Non-productive TCR sequences were removed, reads were trimmed to the CDR3 region, and CDR3s of at least 7 amino acids were retained. Antigen-specific clonotypes were identified with the MANAFEST web app by comparing expansion in peptide wells against reference cultures. Positive clones required FDR<0.05 expansion versus reference and all other wells, odds ratio above 5, and frequency above 0.1% in two replicate wells. Clonotypes significantly expanded in SARS-CoV-2 spike wells and in at least one common cold coronavirus spike condition were defined as cross-reactive. Using the stringdist R package, CDR3 similarity was measured by Levenshtein distance, and unrooted trees were constructed with ape in R 3.6.1. Not all clones reach the TCRdb copy of this immuneACCESS table, which keeps in-frame sequences only. Checked studies attribute under half of the gap to unresolved V genes and leave the rest unexplained. V and J calls and clone size come straight from that table; D and trimming were deduced from the DNA. The sample includes tens of thousands of clones, with roughly 80% observed a single time. The ten largest account for 1.5% to 2% of the sample.

CDR1 and CDR2 were assigned from the germline V gene as KGHSH and LQKENI. The CDR3 covers 13 residues, taking in both the cysteine and the phenylalanine. The kept DNA is CDR3 alone, 39 bases in frame from the first base. V loses 2 bases, J loses 7 bases, and the germline ends lie 8 bases apart. Material: CD4+ T cells from PBMCs cultured with HCoV-229E spike peptides, obtained before COVID-19 vaccination. The cell subset or site label, as the study defines it: HCoV-229E spike overlapping peptide pool stimulation. This receptor was identified in a human donor who received a COVID-19 vaccine. The chain links TRBV18 with TRBJ2-2, with the D gene uncertain. The DNA sequence reads TGTGCCAGCTCACCAGGGGTTGGCGGGGAGCTGTTTTTT. Translated, it reads CASSPGVGGELFF.